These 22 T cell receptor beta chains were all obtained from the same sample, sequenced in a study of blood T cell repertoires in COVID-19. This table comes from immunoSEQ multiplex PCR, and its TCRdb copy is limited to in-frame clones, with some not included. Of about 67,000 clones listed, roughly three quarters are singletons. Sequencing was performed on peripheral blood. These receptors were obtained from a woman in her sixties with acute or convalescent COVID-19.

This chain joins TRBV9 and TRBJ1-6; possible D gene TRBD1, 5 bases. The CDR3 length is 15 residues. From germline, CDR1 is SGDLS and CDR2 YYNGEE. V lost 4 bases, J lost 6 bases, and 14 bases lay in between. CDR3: CASSLEDTLNSPLHF. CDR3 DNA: TGTGCCAGCAGCCTCGAGGACACCCTTAATTCACCCCTCCACTTT.

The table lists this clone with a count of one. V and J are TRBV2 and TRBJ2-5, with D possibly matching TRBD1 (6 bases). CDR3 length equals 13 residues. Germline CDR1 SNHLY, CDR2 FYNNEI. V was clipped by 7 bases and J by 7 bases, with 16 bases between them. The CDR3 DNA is TGTGCCAGCAAGCCACAGGGTTTTGCGACCCAGTACTTC. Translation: CASKPQGFATQYF.

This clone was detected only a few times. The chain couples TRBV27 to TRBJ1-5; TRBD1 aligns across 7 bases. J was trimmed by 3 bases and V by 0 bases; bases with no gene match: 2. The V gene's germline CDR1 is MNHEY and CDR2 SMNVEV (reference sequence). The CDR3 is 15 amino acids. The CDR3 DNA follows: TGTGCCAGCAGTTTATCCGGACAGGTCAATCAGCCCCAGCATTTT. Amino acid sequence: CASSLSGQVNQPQHF.

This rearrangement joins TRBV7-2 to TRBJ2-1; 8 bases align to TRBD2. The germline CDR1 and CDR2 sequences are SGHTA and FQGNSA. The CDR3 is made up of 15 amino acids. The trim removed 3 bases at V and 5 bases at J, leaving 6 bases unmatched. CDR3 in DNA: TGTGCCAGCAGCTTGGTAGCGGGGAGAAACAATGAGCAGTTCTTC. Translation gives CASSLVAGRNNEQFF.

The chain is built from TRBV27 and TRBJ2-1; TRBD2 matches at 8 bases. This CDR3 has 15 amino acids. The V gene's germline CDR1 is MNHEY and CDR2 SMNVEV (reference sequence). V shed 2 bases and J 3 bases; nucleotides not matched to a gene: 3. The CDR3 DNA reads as TGTGCCAGCAGTTTAGTCGGGGGGGACTACAATGAGCAGTTCTTC. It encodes CASSLVGGDYNEQFF.

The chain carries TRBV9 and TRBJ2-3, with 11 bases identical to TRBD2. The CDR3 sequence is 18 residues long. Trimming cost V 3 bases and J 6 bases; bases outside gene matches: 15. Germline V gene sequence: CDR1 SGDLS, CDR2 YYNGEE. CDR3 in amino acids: CASSGASGGYSTVDTQYF. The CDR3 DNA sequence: TGTGCCAGCAGCGGGGCTAGCGGGGGGTATAGCACAGTGGATACGCAGTATTTT.

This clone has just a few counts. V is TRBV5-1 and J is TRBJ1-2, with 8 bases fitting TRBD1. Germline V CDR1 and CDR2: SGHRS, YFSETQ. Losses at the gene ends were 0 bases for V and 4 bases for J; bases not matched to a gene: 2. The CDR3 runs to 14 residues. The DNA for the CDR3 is TGCGCCAGCAGCTTGGAGGGGACAGGCTATGGCTACACCTTC. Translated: CASSLEGTGYGYTF.

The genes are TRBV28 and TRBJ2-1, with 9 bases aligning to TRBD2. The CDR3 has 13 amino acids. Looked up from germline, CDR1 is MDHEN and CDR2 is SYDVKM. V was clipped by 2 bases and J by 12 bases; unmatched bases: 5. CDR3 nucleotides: TGTGCCAGCAGTTTAGGCGGGGGGGCTGGGCAGTTCTTC. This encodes CASSLGGGAGQFF. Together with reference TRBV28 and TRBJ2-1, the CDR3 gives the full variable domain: DVKVTQSSRYLVKRTGEKVFLECVQDMDHENMFWYRQDPGLGLRLIYFSYDVKMKEKGDIPEGYSVSREKKERFSLILESASTNQTSMYLCASSLGGGAGQFFGPGTRLTVL.

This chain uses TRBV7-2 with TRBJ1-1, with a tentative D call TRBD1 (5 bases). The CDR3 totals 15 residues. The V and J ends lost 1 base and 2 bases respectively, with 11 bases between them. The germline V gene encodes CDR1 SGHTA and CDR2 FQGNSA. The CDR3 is CASSLVAGTNTEAFF. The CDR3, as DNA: TGTGCCAGCAGCTTAGTCGCAGGGACTAACACTGAAGCTTTCTTT.

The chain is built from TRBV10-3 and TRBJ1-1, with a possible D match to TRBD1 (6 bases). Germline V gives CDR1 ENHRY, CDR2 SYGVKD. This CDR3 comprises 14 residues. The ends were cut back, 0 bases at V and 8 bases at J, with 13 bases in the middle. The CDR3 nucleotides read TGTGCCATCAGTGAGTCTGTTGGACAGCGAGAAGCTTTCTTT. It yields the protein CAISESVGQREAFF.

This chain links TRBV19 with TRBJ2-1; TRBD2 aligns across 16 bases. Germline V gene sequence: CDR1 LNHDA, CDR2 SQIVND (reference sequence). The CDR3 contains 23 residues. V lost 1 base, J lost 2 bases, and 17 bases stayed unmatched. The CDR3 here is CASSIGFGTISGTSGGAYNEQFF. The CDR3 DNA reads TGTGCCAGTAGTATAGGGTTCGGGACGATATCCGGGACTAGCGGGGGGGCCTACAATGAGCAGTTCTTC.

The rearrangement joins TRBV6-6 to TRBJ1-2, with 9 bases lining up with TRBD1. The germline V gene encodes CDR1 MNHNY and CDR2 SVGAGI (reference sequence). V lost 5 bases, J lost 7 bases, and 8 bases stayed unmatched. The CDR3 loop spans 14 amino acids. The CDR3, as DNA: TGTGCCAGCAGTACAGGACAGGGGATCAGTGGCTACACCTTC. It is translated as CASSTGQGISGYTF.

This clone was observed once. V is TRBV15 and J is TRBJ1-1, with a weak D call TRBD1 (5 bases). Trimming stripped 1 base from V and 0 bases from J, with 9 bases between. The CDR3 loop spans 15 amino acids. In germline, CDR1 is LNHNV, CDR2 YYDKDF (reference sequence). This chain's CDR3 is CATSRAAGMNTEAFF. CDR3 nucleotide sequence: TGTGCCACCAGCAGAGCGGCAGGGATGAACACTGAAGCTTTCTTT.

The CDR3 spells CASSLDGMKAFF. The CDR3 DNA follows: TGTGCCAGCAGCTTAGACGGGATGAAAGCTTTCTTT. This chain connects TRBV7-9 to TRBJ1-1, with D hard to call. The germline V gene encodes CDR1 SEHNR and CDR2 FQNEAQ (reference sequence). This CDR3 contains 12 residues. With 1 base removed from V and 9 bases from J, the gap between germline ends came to 9 bases.

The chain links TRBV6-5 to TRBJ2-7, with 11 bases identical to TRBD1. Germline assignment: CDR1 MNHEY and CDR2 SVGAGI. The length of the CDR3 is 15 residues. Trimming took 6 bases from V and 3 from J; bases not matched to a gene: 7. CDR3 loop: CASRGGQGEYYEQYF. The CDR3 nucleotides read TGTGCCAGCAGAGGGGGACAGGGGGAGTACTACGAGCAGTACTTC.

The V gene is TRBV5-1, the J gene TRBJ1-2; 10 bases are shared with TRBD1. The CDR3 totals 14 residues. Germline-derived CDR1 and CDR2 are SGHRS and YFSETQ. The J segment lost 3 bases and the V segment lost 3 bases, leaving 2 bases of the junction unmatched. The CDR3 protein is CASSSTGGDYGYTF. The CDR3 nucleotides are TGCGCCAGCAGCTCGACAGGGGGCGACTATGGCTACACCTTC.

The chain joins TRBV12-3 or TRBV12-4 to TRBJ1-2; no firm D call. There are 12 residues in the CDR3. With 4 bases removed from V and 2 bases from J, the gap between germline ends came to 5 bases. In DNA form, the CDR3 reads TGTGCCAGCAGTTCCGGGAACTATGGCTACACCTTC. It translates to CASSSGNYGYTF.

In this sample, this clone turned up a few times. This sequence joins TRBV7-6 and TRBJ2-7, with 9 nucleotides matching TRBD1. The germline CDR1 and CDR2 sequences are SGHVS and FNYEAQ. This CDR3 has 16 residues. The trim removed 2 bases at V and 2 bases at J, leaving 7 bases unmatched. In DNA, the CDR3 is TGTGCCAGCAGCTTATCGACAGGGGGTAAGGCCTACGAGCAGTACTTC. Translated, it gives CASSLSTGGKAYEQYF.

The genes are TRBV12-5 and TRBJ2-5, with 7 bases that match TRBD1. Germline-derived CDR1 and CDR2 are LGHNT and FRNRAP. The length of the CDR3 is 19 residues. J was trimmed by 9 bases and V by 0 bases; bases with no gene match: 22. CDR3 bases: TGTGCTAGTGGTTTGGTACTGTCGGAGTCCCCACAGGGGCCCGGGTCCCAGTACTTC. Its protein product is CASGLVLSESPQGPGSQYF.

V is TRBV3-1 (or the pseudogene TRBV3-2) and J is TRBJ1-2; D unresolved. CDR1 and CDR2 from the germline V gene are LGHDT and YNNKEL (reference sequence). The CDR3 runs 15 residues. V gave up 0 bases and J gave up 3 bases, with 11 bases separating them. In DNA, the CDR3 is TGTGCCAGCAGCCAAGATTACCGGGTAGACTATGGCTACACCTTC. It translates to CASSQDYRVDYGYTF.

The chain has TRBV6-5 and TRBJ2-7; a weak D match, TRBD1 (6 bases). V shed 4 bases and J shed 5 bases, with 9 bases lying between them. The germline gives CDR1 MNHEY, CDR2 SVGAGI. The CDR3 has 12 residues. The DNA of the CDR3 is TGTGCCAGCAGTTCCAGGACAGACGAGCAGTACTTC. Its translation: CASSSRTDEQYF.

The CDR3 reads CAGTGTGSPETQYF. For the CDR3, the DNA is TGTGCCGGAACCGGGACAGGGTCGCCAGAGACCCAGTACTTC. The V and J genes are TRBV2 and TRBJ2-5; TRBD1 matches 9 bases. The CDR3 is 14 residues long. J gave up 4 bases and V 11 bases, and 11 bases lay outside the gene matches. Germline-derived CDR1 and CDR2 are SNHLY and FYNNEI.